This T cell receptor beta chain was sequenced for a study of blood T cell repertoires in COVID-19. For the study at large: The United States, Italy and Spain were the sources of the acute and convalescent COVID-19 samples. PBMCs, B-cell-depleted T cells, or T cells were the source of the cDNA or gDNA that made up the material.

CDR1 is SGHDN, CDR2 FVKESK, per germline. The CDR3 covers 15 residues. Trimming took 2 bases from V and 0 from J; bases not matched to a gene: 3. In the authors' methods: Estimated nucleated cell counts came from reference gene primer amplification. The protocol was immunoSEQ multiplex PCR, while the TCRdb copy is restricted to in-frame clones and leaves out a portion. V, J and clone size were drawn from that table, and D and trimming were deduced from the DNA. Of about 180,000 clones listed, 80% to 90% are singletons. The material sequenced was peripheral blood. This chain links TRBV14 with TRBJ1-1; 7 bases align to TRBD1. This TCR was recovered from a human donor with active or convalescent COVID-19. The donor label of this sample is uncertain. The DNA for the CDR3 is TGTGCCAGCAGCCAATGGGGACAGATGAACACTGAAGCTTTCTTT. This sequence encodes CASSQWGQMNTEAFF.